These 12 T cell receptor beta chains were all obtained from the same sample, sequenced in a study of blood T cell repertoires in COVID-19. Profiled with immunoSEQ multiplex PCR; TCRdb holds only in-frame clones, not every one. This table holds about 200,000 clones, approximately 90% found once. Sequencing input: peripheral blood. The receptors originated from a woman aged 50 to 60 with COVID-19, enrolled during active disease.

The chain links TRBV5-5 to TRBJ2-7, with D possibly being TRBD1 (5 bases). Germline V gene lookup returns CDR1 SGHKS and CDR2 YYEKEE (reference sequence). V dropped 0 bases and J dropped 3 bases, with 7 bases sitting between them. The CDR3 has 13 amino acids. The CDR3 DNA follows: TGTGCCAGCAGCTTGGGACAGAGCTACGAGCAGTACGTC. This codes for CASSLGQSYEQYV.

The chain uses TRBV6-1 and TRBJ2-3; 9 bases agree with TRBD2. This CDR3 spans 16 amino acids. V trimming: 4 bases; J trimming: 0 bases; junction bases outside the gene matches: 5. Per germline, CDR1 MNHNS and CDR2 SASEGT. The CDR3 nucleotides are TGTGCCAGCAGTGCCGGTAGCGGGGGTAGCACAGATACGCAGTATTTT. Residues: CASSAGSGGSTDTQYF.

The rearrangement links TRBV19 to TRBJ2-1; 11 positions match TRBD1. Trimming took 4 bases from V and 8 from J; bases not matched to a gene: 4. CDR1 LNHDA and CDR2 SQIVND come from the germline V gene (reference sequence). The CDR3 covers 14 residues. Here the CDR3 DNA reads TGTGCCAGTAGTAGCCGGACAGGGGGCTATGAGCAGTTCTTC. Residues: CASSSRTGGYEQFF.

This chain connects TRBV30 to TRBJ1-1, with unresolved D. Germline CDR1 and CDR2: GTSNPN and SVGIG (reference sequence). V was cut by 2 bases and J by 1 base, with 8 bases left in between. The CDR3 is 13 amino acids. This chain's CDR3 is CAWSFRGNTEAFF. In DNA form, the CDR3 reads TGTGCCTGGAGTTTCAGAGGGAACACTGAAGCTTTCTTT.

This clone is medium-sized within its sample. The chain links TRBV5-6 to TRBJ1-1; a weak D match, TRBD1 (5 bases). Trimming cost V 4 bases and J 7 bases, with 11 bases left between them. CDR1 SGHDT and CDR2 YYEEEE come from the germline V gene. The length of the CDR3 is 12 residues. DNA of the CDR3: TGTGCCAGCAGCACAGGACTACGTGAAGCTTTCTTT. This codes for CASSTGLREAFF.

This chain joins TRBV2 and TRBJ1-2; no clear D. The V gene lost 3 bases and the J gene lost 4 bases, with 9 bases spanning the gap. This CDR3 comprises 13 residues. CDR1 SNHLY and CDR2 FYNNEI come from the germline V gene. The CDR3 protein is CASSDSGAYGYTF. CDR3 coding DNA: TGTGCCAGCAGTGACAGCGGAGCCTATGGCTACACCTTC.

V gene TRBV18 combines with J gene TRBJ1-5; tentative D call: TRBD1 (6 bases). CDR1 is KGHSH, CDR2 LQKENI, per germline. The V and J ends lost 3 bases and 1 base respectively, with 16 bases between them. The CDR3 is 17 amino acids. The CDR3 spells CASSPGRDTKSNQPQHF. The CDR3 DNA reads TGTGCCAGCTCACCCGGCCGGGACACCAAAAGCAATCAGCCCCAGCATTTT.

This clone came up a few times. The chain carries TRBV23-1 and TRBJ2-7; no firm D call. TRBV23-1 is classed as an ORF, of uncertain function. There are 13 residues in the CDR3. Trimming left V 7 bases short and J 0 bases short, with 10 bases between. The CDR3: CASKPLSSYEQYV. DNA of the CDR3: TGCGCCAGCAAACCCCTAAGCTCCTACGAGCAGTACGTC.

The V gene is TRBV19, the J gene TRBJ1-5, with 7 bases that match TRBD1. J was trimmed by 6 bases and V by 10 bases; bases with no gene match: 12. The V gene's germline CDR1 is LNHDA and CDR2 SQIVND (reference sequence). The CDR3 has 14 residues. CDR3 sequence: CATATRQGSQPQHF. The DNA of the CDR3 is TGTGCCACCGCGACGCGACAGGGCTCTCAGCCCCAGCATTTT.

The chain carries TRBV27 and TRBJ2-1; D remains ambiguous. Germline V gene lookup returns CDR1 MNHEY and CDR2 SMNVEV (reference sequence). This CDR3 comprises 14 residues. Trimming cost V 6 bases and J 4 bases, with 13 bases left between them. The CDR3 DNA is TGTGCCAGCAGCCTACTATACTCGTACAATGAGCAGTTCTTC. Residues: CASSLLYSYNEQFF.

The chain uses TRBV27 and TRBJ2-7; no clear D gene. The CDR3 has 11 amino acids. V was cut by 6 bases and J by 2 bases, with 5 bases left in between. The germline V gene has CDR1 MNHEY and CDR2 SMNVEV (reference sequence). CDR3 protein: CASRTTYEQYF. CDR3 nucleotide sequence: TGTGCCAGCAGAACAACCTACGAGCAGTACTTC.

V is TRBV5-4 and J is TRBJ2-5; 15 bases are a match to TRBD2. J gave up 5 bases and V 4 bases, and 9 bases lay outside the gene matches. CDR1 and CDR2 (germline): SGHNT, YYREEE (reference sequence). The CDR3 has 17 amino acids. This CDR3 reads CASSPGLAGGVGETQYF. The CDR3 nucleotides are TGTGCCAGCAGCCCCGGACTAGCGGGGGGGGTTGGGGAGACCCAGTACTTC.